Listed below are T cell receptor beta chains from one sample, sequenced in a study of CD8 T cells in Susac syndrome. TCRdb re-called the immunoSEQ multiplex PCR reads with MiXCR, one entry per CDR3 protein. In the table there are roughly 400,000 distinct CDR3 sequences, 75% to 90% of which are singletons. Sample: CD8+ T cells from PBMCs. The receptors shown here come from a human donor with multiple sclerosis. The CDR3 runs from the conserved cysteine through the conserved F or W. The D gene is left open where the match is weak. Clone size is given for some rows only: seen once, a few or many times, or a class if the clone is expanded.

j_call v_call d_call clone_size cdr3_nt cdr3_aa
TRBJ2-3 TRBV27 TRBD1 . TGTGCCAGCAGTCCCCCCCCGGACAGGGTTTCAGATACGCAGTATTTT CASSPPPDRVSDTQYF
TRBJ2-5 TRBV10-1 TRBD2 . TGCGCCAGCAGTCCCTATAGCGGGAACCCCCGAGAGACCCAGTACTTC CASSPYSGNPRETQYF
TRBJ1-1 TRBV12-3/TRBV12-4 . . TGTGCCAGCAGTTTAGTATACACATGGGCCTTCTTT CASSLVYTWAFF
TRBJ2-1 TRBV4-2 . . TGTGCCAGCAGCCAAGATAACGATGAGCAGTTCTTC CASSQDNDEQFF
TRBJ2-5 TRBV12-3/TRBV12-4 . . TGTGCCAGCAGTTTAGGACAGAGAGGCAGGGAGACCCAGTACTTC CASSLGQRGRETQYF
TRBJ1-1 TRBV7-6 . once TGTGCCAGCAGCTTAGAGAGGGAGATGAACACTGAAGCTTTCTTT CASSLEREMNTEAFF
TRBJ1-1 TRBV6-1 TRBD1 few TGTGCCAGCAGCCGGACAGGGGGCGAGGACACTGAAGCTTTCTTT CASSRTGGEDTEAFF
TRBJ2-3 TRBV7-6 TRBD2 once TGTGCCAGCAGTCTTAGCGGGGGGGAATCGGATACGCAGTATTTT CASSLSGGESDTQYF
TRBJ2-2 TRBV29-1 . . TGCAGCGTTGAATCTAACGGGGAGCTGTTTTTT CSVESNGELFF
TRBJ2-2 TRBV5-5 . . TGTGCCAGCAGCTTGATACGGGGGTTGGAGAACACCGGGGAGCTGTTTTTT CASSLIRGLENTGELFF
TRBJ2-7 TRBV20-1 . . TGCAGTGCTAGCAATTTAGCGGACCCCCTCTACGAGCAGTACTTC CSASNLADPLYEQYF
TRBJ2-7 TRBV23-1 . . TGCGCCAGCAGTCAGGGACTTCGTGGGGGCTACGAGCAGTACTTC CASSQGLRGGYEQYF
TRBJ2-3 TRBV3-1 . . TGTGCCAGCAGCCAAGTCTACACAGATACGCAGTATTTT CASSQVYTDTQYF
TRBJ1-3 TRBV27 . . TGTGCCAGCAGTTTATCGAAGACCAAGGTATTCTCTGGAAACACCATATATTTT CASSLSKTKVFSGNTIYF
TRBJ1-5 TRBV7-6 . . TGTGCCAGCAGCCCTACGCCCTCCAGTCAGCCCCAGCATTTT CASSPTPSSQPQHF
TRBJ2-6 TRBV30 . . TGTGCCTGGAGTCCCCACTCTGGGGCCAACGTCCTGACTTTC CAWSPHSGANVLTF
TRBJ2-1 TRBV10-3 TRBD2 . TGTGCCATCAGTGAGTCTTGGGCGGGAGGGCCAAATGAGCAGTTCTTC CAISESWAGGPNEQFF
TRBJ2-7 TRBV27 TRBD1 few TGTGCCAGCAGTTTAGGACAGGGCGTCGAGCAGTACTTC CASSLGQGVEQYF
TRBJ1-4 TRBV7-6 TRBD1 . TGTGCCAGCAGCGACCAGGGACAGGGGCACACTAATGAAAAACTGTTTTTT CASSDQGQGHTNEKLFF
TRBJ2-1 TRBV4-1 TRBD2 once TGCGCCAGCAGCCAAATACTAGCGGGGAGCCCCAATGAGCAGTTCTTC CASSQILAGSPNEQFF
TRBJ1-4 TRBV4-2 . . TGTGCCAGCAGCCAAGATTGGGGCCGAGAGGGGATTGAAAAACTGTTTTTT CASSQDWGREGIEKLFF
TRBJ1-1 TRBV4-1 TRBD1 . TGCGCCAGCAGCGCCGCGACAGGGGGCACTGAAGCTTTCTTT CASSAATGGTEAFF
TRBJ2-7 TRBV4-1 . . TGCGCCAGCAGCTCGTGGTCGAACTCCTACGAGCAGTACTTC CASSSWSNSYEQYF
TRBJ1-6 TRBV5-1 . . TGCGCCAGCAGTTCCCTGGACAAGGGGAGTCGTTCACCCCTCCACTTT CASSSLDKGSRSPLHF
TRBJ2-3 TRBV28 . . TGTGCCAGCAGTTCCAATAGTGAAGGGAGCACAGATACGCAGTATTTT CASSSNSEGSTDTQYF
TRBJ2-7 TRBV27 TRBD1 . TGTGCCAGCAGTTTGTTGGCTGAGCAGGGGGCAGATGAGCAGTACTTC CASSLLAEQGADEQYF
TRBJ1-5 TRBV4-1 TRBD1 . TGCGCCAGCAGCCAGGATAAACAGGGGAACCAGCCCCAGCATTTT CASSQDKQGNQPQHF
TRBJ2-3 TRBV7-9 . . TGTGCCAGCAGTCTAGGGGGCGCGGGAGAGTACACAGATACGCAGTATTTT CASSLGGAGEYTDTQYF
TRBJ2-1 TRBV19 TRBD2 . TGTGCCAGTAGTAAGGGACTAGCTCAATACAATGAGCAGTTCTTC CASSKGLAQYNEQFF
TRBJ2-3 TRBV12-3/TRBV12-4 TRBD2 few TGTGCCAGCAGTCTGACTAGCGGGGGGCCAGATACGCAGTATTTT CASSLTSGGPDTQYF
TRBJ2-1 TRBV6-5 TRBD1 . TGTGCCAGCAGCGGGACAGGATACAATGAGCAGTTCTTC CASSGTGYNEQFF
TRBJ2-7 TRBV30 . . TGTGCCTGGAGCCGGATCGGTCGGGACGAGCAGTACTTC CAWSRIGRDEQYF
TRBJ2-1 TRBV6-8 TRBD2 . TGTGCCAGCAGTTATTTTGCGGGAGAAAATGAGCAGTTCTTC CASSYFAGENEQFF
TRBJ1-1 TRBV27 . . TGTGCCAGCAGTCCCTCAAGTCAGATGAACACTGAAGCTTTCTTT CASSPSSQMNTEAFF
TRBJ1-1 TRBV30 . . TGTGCCTGGAGTGCGGGGGTCTACACTGAAGCTTTCTTT CAWSAGVYTEAFF
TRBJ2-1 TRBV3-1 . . TGTGCCAGCAGCCAAGATCTGGGGTTTGAGCAGTTCTTC CASSQDLGFEQFF
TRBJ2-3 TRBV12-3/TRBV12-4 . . TGTGCCAGCACTCCCGGAGCGGAATTCAGCACAGATACGCAGTATTTT CASTPGAEFSTDTQYF
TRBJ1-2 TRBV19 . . TGTGCCAGTAGTATTCGGGGGAGCTACACCTTC CASSIRGSYTF
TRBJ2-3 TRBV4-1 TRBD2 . TGCGCCAGCAGCCCAGGGAGGGGCGGGGGGGCGCAAGATACGCAGTATTTT CASSPGRGGGAQDTQYF
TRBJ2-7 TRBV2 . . TGTGCCAGCAGTACCTATGGGAGCGGTTACGAGCAGTACTTC CASSTYGSGYEQYF
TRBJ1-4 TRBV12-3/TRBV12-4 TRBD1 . TGTGCCAGCAGTATGATTGCGACAGGGACTAATGAAAAACTGTTTTTT CASSMIATGTNEKLFF